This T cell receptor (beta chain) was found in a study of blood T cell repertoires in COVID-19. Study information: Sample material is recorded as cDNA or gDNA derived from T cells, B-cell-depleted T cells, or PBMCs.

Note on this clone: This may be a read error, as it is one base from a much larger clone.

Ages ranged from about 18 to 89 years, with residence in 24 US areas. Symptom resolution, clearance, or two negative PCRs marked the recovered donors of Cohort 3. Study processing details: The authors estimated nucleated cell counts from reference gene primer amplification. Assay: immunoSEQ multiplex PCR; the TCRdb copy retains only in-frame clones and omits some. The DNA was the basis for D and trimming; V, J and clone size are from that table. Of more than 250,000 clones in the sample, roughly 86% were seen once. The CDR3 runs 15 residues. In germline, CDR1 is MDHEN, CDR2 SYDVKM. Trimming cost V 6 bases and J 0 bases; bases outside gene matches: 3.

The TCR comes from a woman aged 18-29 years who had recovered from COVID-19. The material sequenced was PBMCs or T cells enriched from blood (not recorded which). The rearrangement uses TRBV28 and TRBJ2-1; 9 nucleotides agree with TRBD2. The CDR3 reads CASSLSGSSYNEQFF. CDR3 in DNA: TGTGCCAGCAGCCTTAGCGGGAGCTCCTACAATGAGCAGTTCTTC.